Listed below are T cell receptor beta chains from one sample, sequenced in a study of cytomegalovirus exposure and HLA in healthy donors. The method was immunoSEQ multiplex PCR; TCRdb's version includes in-frame clones alone and lacks a portion of them. Of 150,000 to 200,000 clones in the sample, over 60% were seen once. Material for sequencing was PBMCs. All receptors come from a woman in her thirties or forties in good health and CMV-seronegative. CDR3s include the opening cysteine and the closing phenylalanine or tryptophan. Fields, in order: V gene, clone size, J gene, D gene, CDR3 protein, CDR3 DNA. The D gene is left open where the match is weak. A row's size may be missing; if present it is once, few, many or a size class.

>TRBV5-1|-|TRBJ2-3|TRBD1
CASSWGQGDTQYF
TGCGCCAGCAGCTGGGGACAGGGCGATACGCAGTATTTT
>TRBV20-1|-|TRBJ1-1|-
CSGKERTEAFF
TGCAGTGGTAAGGAGAGAACTGAAGCTTTCTTT
>TRBV7-9|few|TRBJ1-1|TRBD1
CASSNTGEDTEAFF
TGTGCCAGCAGCAATACAGGGGAAGATACTGAAGCTTTCTTT
>TRBV5-1|-|TRBJ2-2|-
CASSIYRETGELFF
TGCGCCAGCAGCATATACAGGGAAACCGGGGAGCTGTTTTTT
>TRBV6-5|-|TRBJ1-1|-
CASSELQGNTEAFF
TGTGCCAGCAGTGAACTTCAGGGGAACACTGAAGCTTTCTTT
>TRBV28|-|TRBJ2-5|TRBD2
CASSLYLTSGEETQYF
TGTGCCAGCAGTTTATACTTGACTAGCGGGGAAGAGACCCAGTACTTC
>TRBV28|-|TRBJ1-1|-
CASSRYKNTEAFF
TGTGCCAGCAGTCGCTATAAGAACACTGAAGCTTTCTTT
>TRBV6-5|-|TRBJ1-3|-
CASSYLGGEGGNTIYF
TGTGCCAGCAGTTACTTAGGAGGGGAGGGCGGAAACACCATATATTTT
>TRBV7-9|once|TRBJ1-2|-
CASGNSFYTF
TGTGCCAGCGGTAACAGTTTCTACACCTTC
>TRBV4-1|-|TRBJ1-2|-
CASSQDQGIYGYTF
TGCGCCAGCAGCCAAGATCAGGGAATCTATGGCTACACCTTC
>TRBV2|-|TRBJ2-5|-
CASSDRGIQETQYF
TGTGCCAGCAGTGACAGAGGAATCCAAGAGACCCAGTACTTC
>TRBV6-5|-|TRBJ1-1|-
CASSYSIFGPSEAFF
TGTGCCAGCAGTTACTCGATATTCGGTCCCTCTGAAGCTTTCTTT
>TRBV6-4|-|TRBJ1-1|-
CASAVDGHMNTEAFF
TGTGCCAGTGCAGTGGACGGACACATGAACACTGAAGCTTTCTTT
>TRBV5-1|-|TRBJ2-7|TRBD2
CASSFQTSGGSYEQYF
TGCGCCAGCAGTTTCCAGACTAGCGGGGGATCCTACGAGCAGTACTTC
>TRBV19|once|TRBJ1-1|TRBD1
CASSEGGSWGAEAFF
TGTGCCAGTAGTGAAGGGGGCTCCTGGGGCGCGGAAGCTTTCTTT
>TRBV28|-|TRBJ2-1|-
CASCLGSDSYNEQFF
TGTGCCAGCTGCCTAGGAAGTGACTCCTACAATGAGCAGTTCTTC
>TRBV11-2|-|TRBJ2-1|-
CASSLDIYRPNNEQFF
TGTGCCAGCAGCTTAGATATTTACAGGCCTAACAATGAGCAGTTCTTC
>TRBV4-1|few|TRBJ1-5|-
CASSQGLANFRNVQPQHF
TGCGCCAGCAGCCAGGGACTAGCCAATTTTCGAAATGTTCAGCCCCAGCATTTT
>TRBV27|-|TRBJ2-2|TRBD1
CASSFSGGTLWSTGELFF
TGTGCCAGCAGTTTCTCAGGGGGTACGTTATGGAGCACCGGGGAGCTGTTTTTT
>TRBV11-2|-|TRBJ2-3|TRBD2
CASSRLAVGDTQYF
TGTGCCAGCAGCAGACTAGCGGTAGGCGATACGCAGTATTTT
>TRBV11-2|-|TRBJ1-2|-
CASSSPRGPYGYTF
TGTGCCAGCAGCTCTCCCAGGGGTCCGTATGGCTACACCTTC
>TRBV27|-|TRBJ1-5|-
CASSTRQASNQPQHF
TGTGCCAGCAGTACCCGACAGGCGAGCAATCAGCCCCAGCATTTT
>TRBV19|-|TRBJ2-5|TRBD2
CASSIAGGAGETQYF
TGTGCCAGTAGTATTGCGGGGGGGGCGGGAGAGACCCAGTACTTC